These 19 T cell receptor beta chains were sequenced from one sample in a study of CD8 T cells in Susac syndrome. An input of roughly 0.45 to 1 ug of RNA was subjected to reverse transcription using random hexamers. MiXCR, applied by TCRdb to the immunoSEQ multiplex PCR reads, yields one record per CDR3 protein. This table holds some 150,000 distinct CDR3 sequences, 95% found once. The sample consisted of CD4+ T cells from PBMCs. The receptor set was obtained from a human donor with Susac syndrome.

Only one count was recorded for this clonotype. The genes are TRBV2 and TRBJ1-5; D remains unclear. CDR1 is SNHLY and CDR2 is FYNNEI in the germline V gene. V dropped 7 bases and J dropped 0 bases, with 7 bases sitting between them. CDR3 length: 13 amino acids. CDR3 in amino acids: CASMRNSNQPQHF. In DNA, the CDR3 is TGTGCCAGCATGCGAAATAGCAATCAGCCCCAGCATTTT.

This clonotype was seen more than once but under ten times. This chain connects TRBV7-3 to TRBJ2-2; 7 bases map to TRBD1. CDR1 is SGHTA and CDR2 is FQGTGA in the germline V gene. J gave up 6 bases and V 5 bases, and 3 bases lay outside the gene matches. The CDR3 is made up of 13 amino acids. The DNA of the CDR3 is TGTGCCAGCAGCCCTCAGGGGGCCGGGGAGCTGTTTTTT. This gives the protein CASSPQGAGELFF.

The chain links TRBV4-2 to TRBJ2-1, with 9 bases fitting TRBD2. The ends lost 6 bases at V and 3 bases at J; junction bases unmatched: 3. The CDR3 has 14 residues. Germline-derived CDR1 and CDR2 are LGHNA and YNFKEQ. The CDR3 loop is CASSSSGNYNEQFF. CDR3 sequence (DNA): TGTGCCAGCAGTTCTAGCGGGAACTACAATGAGCAGTTCTTC.

Here the CDR3 reads CASSIGTSSNEQFF. CDR3 DNA sequence: TGTGCCAGTAGTATCGGGACTAGCTCGAATGAGCAGTTCTTC. J is TRBJ2-1 and V is TRBV19, with 9 positions matching TRBD2. V lost 3 bases, J lost 7 bases, and 4 bases stayed unmatched. The CDR3 is made up of 14 amino acids. The germline V gene has CDR1 LNHDA and CDR2 SQIVND (reference sequence).

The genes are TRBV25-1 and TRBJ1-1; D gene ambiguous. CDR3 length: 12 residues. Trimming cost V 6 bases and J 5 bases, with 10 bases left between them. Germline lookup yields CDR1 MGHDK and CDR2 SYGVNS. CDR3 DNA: TGTGCCAGCAGCCCTGGACCGACTGAAGCTTTCTTT. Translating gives CASSPGPTEAFF. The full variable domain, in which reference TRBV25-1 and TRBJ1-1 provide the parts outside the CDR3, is EADIYQTPRYLVIGTGKKITLECSQTMGHDKMYWYQQDPGMELHLIHYSYGVNSTEKGDLSSESTVSRIRTEHFPLTLESARPSHTSQYLCASSPGPTEAFFGQGTRLTVV.

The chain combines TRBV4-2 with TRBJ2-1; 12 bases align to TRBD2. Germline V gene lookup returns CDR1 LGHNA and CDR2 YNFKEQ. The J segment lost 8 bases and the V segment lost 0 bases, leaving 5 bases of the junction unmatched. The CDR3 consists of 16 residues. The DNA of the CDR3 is TGTGCCAGCAGCCAAGAGCCTAGCGGGGGGGCGTATGAGCAGTTCTTC. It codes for CASSQEPSGGAYEQFF.

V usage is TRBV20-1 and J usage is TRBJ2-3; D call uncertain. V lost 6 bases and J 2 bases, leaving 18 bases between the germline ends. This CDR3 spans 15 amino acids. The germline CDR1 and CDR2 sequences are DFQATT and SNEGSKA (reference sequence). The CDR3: CSALLTGRVTDTQYF. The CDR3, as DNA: TGCAGTGCCCTTCTGACTGGAAGGGTCACAGATACGCAGTATTTT.

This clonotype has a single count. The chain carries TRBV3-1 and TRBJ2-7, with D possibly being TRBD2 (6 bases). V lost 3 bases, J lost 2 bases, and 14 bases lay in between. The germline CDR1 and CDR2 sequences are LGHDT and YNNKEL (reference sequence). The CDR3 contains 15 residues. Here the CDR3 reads CASSQMGRTPYEQYF. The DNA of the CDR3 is TGTGCCAGCAGCCAGATGGGGAGGACCCCCTACGAGCAGTACTTC.

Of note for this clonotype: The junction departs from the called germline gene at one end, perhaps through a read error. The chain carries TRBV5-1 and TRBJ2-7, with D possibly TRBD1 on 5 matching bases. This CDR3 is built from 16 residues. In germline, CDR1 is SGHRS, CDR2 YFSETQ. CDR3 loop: CASTLGPREVSYEQYF. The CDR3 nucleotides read TGCGCCAGCACCTTGGGGCCGAGAGAAGTCTCCTACGAGCAGTACTTC.

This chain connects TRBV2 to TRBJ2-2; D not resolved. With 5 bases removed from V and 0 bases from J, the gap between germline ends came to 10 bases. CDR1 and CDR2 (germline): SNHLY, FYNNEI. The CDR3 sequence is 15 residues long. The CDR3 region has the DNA TGTGCCAGCAGTCCCACGACATCGAACACCGGGGAGCTGTTTTTT. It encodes CASSPTTSNTGELFF.

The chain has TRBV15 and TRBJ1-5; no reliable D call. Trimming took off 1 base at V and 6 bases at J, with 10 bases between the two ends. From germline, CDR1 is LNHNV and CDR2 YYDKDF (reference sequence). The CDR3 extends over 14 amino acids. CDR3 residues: CATSRGGGIQPQHF. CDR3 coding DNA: TGTGCCACCAGCAGAGGCGGAGGGATTCAGCCCCAGCATTTT.

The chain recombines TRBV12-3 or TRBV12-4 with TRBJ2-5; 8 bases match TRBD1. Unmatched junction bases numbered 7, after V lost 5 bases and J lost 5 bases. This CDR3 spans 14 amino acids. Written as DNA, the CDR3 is TGTGCCAGCAGTGGACAGGGTAGGAAGGAGACCCAGTACTTC. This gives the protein CASSGQGRKETQYF.

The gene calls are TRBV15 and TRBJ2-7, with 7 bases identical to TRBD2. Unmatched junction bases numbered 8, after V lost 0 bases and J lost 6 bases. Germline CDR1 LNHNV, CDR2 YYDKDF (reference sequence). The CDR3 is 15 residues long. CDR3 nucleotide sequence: TGTGCCACCAGCAGAGATTTCATCAGGGAGGGCGAGCAGTACTTC. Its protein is CATSRDFIREGEQYF.

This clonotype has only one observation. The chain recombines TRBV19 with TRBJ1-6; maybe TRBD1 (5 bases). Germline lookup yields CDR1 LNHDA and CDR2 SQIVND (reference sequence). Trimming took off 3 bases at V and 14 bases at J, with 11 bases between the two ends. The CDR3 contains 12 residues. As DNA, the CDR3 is TGTGCCAGTAGTATCAGGGATCAGGCCCTCCACTTT. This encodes CASSIRDQALHF.

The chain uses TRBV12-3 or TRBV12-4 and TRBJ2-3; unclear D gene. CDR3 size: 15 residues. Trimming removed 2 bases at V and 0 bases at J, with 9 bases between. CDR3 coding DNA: TGTGCCAGCAGTTTATGGGAATCTAGCACAGATACGCAGTATTTT. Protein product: CASSLWESSTDTQYF.

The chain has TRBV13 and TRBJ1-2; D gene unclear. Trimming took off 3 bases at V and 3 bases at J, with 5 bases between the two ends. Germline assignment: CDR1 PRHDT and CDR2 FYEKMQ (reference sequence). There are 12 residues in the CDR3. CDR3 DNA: TGTGCCAGCAGCTTCACAGACTATGGCTACACCTTC. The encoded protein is CASSFTDYGYTF.

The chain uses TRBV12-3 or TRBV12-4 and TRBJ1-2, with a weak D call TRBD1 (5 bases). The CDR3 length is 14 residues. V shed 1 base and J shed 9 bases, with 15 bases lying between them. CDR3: CASSLEGSKGSYTF. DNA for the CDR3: TGTGCCAGCAGTTTAGAAGGGAGTAAGGGGAGCTACACCTTC.

The CDR3 spells CATSDGPQPQHF. DNA for the CDR3: TGTGCCACCAGTGATGGACCTCAGCCCCAGCATTTT. The J gene is TRBJ1-5, the V gene TRBV24-1; D gene ambiguous. The CDR3 has 12 amino acids. The V end lost 3 bases, the J end lost 6 bases, and 5 bases lay between the germline ends. The germline V gene encodes CDR1 KGHDR and CDR2 SFDVKD.

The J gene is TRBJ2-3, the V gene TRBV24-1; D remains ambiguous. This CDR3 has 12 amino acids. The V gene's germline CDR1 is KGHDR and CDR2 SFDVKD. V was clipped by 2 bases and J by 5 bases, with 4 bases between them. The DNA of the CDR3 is TGTGCCACCAGTGATTGGGGAGATACGCAGTATTTT. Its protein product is CATSDWGDTQYF.